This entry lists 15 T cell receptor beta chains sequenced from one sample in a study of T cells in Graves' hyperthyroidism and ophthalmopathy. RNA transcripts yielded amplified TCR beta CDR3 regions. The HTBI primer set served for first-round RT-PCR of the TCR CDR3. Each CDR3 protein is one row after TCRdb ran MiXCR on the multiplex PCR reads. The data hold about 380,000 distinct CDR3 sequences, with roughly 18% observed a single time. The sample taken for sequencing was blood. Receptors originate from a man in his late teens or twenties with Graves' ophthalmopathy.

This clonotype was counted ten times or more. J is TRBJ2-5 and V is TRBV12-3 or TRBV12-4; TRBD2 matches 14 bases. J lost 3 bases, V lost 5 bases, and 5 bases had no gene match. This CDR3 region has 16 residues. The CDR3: CASSQGLAGVKETQYF. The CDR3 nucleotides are TGTGCCAGCAGTCAGGGACTAGCGGGGGTTAAAGAGACCCAGTACTTC.

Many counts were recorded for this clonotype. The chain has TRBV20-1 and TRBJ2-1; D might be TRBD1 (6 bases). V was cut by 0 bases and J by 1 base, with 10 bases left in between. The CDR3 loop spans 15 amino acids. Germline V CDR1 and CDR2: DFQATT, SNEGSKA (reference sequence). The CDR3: CSARDHRVSYNEQFF. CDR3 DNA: TGCAGTGCTAGAGACCACAGGGTTTCCTACAATGAGCAGTTCTTC.

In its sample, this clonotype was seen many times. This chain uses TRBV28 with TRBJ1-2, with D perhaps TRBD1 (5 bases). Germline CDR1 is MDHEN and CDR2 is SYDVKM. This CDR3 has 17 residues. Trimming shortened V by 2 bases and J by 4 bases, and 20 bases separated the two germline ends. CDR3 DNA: TGTGCCAGCAGTTTAACCCCGGGGCCCCCGGGGACCTATGGCTACACCTTC. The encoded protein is CASSLTPGPPGTYGYTF.

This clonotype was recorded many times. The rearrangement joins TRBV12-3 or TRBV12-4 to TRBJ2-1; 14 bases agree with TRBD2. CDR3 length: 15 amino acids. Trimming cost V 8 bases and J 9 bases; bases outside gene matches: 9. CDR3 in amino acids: CASRPTSGGESEQFF. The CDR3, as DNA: TGTGCCAGCCGACCGACTAGCGGGGGGGAGTCTGAGCAGTTCTTC.

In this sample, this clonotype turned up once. CDR3 region: CASSESSGANEKLFF. The CDR3 DNA follows: TGTGCCAGCAGTGAGAGCTCTGGGGCTAATGAAAAACTGTTTTTT. V and J are TRBV6-4 and TRBJ1-4; the D is unclear. From germline, CDR1 is MRHNA and CDR2 SNTAGT. The CDR3 contains 15 residues. V was cut by 3 bases and J by 3 bases, with 11 bases left in between.

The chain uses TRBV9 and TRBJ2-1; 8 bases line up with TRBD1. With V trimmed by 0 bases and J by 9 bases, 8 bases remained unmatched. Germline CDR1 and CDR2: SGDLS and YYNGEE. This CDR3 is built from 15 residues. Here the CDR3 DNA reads TGTGCCAGCAGCGTAGTGCCGGACAGGGCGGTTGAGCAGTTCTTC. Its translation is CASSVVPDRAVEQFF. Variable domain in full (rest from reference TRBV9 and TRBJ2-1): DSGVTQTPKHLITATGQRVTLRCSPRSGDLSVYWYQQSLDQGLQFLIQYYNGEERAKGNILERFSAQQFPDLHSELNLSSLELGDSALYFCASSVVPDRAVEQFFGPGTRLTVL.

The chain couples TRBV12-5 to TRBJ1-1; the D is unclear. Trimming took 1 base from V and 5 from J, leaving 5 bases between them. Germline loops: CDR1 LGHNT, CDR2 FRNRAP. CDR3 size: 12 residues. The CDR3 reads CASGLAQTEAFF. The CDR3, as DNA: TGTGCTAGTGGTTTGGCGCAGACTGAAGCTTTCTTT.

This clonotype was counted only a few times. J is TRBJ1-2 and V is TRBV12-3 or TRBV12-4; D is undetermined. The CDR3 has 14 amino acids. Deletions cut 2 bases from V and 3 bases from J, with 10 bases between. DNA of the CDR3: TGTGCCAGCAGTTTAATAGGAGACGACTATGGCTACACCTTC. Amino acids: CASSLIGDDYGYTF.

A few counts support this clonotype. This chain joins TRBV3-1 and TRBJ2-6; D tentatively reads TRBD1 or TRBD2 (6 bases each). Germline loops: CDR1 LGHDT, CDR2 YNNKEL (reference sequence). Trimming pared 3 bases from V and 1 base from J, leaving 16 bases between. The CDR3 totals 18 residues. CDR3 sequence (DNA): TGTGCCAGCAGCCAGTCGGGGGCCATATCTTCTGGGGCCAACGTCCTGACTTTC. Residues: CASSQSGAISSGANVLTF. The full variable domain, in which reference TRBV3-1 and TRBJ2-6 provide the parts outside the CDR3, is DTAVSQTPKYLVTQMGNDKSIKCEQNLGHDTMYWYKQDSKKFLKIMFSYNNKELIINETVPNRFSPKSPDKAHLNLHINSLELGDSAVYFCASSQSGAISSGANVLTFGAGSRLTVL.

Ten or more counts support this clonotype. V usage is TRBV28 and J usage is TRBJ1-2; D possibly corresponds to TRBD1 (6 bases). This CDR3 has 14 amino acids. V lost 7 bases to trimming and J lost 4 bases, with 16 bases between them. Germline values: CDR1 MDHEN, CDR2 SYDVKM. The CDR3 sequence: CASTPGDGPYGYTF. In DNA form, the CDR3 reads TGTGCCAGCACCCCAGGGGACGGTCCCTATGGCTACACCTTC.

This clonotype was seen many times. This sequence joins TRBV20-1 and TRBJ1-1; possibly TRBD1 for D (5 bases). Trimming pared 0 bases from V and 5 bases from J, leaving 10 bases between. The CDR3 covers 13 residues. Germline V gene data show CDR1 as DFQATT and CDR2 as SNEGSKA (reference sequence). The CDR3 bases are TGCAGTGCTAGAGATACCGGGGGGACTGAAGCTTTCTTT. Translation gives CSARDTGGTEAFF.

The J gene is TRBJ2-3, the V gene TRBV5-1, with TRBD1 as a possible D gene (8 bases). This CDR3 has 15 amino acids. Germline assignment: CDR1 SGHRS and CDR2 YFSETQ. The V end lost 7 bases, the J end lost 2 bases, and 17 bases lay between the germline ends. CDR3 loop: CASSTGGAYTDTQYF. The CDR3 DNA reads TGCGCCAGCTCCACAGGGGGGGCCTACACAGATACGCAGTATTTT.

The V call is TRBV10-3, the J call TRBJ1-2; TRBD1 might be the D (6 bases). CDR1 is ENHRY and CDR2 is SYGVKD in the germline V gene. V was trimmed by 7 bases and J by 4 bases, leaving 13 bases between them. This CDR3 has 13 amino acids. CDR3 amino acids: CAITLDRSYGYTF. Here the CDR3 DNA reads TGTGCCATCACACTTGACAGGTCCTATGGCTACACCTTC.

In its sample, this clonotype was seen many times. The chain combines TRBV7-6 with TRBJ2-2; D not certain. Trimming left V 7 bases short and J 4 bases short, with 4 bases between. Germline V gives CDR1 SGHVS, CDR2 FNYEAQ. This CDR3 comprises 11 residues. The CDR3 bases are TGTGCCAGCACTTCCACCGGGGAGCTGTTTTTT. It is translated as CASTSTGELFF.

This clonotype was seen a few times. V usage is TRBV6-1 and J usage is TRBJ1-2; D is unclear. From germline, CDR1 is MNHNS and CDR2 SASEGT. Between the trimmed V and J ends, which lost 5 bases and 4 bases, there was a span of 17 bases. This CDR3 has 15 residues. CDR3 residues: CASSSRHRQSYGYTF. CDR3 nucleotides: TGTGCCAGCAGTTCCCGACACCGGCAAAGCTATGGCTACACCTTC.